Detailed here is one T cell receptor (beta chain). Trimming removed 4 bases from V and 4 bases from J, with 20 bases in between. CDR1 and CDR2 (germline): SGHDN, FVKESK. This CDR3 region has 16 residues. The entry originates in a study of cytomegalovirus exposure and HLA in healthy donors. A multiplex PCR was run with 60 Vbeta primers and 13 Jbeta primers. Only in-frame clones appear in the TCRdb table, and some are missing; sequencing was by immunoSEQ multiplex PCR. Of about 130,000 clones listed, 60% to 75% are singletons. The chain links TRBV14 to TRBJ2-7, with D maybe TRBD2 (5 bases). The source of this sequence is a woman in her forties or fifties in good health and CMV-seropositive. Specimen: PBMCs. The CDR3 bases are TGTGCCAGCAGCCCTTACACGGGGATGCTTGGATACGAGCAGTACTTC. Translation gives CASSPYTGMLGYEQYF.